This TCR beta chain was captured in a study of shared clonotypes between healthy human individuals. At the level of the study: Aged between 18 and 49, the donors were a couple of women and three men.

Study-wide points: Across subsets, estimated richness was generally greater for naive than for memory populations.

The germline gives CDR1 SEHNR, CDR2 FQNEAQ (reference sequence). Trimming removed 5 bases from V and 2 bases from J, with 10 bases in between. This CDR3 spans 14 amino acids. Assay: immunoSEQ multiplex PCR; the TCRdb copy retains only in-frame clones and omits some. The table includes 2,500,000 or so clones, roughly 90% detected once. A word on this clone: What it binds is not known.

Sequencing was carried out using naive CD4+ T cells from PBMCs. This sample's subset: CD45RA+ positively selected. The clonotype comes from a man in his late teens or twenties in good health. Some clones in this sample may be carry-over from other donors' samples. J is TRBJ1-5 and V is TRBV7-9; the D is unclear. DNA of the CDR3: TGTGCCAGCAGCCTTAGCAGTGGCAATCAGCCCCAGCATTTT. It specifies CASSLSSGNQPQHF. Together with reference TRBV7-9 and TRBJ1-5, the CDR3 gives the full variable domain: DTGVSQNPRHKITKRGQNVTFRCDPISEHNRLYWYRQTLGQGPEFLTYFQNEAQLEKSRLLSDRFSAERPKGSFSTLEIQRTEQGDSAMYLCASSLSSGNQPQHFGDGTRLSIL.